This T cell receptor (beta chain) comes out of a study of blood T cell repertoires in COVID-19. The CDR3 loop spans 14 amino acids. V trimming: 3 bases; J trimming: 6 bases; junction bases outside the gene matches: 7. CDR1 and CDR2 (germline): LNHDA, SQIVND (reference sequence). The data were produced by immunoSEQ multiplex PCR, yet TCRdb's version contains in-frame clones alone and is incomplete. The data show some 150,000 clones, with 81% seen just once and almost 8.5% held by the top ten. This sequence originates from an older woman with active or convalescent COVID-19. Sequencing was carried out using peripheral blood. This chain links TRBV19 with TRBJ1-1; the match to TRBD1 covers 7 bases. For the CDR3, the DNA is TGTGCCAGTAGTATTATAGGGGACAGACCTGAAGCTTTCTTT. Its protein product is CASSIIGDRPEAFF. Full variable domain (rest looked up from reference TRBV19 and TRBJ1-1): DGGITQSPKYLFRKEGQNVTLSCEQNLNHDAMYWYRQDPGQGLRLIYYSQIVNDFQKGDIAEGYSVSREKKESFPLTVTSAQKNPTAFYLCASSIIGDRPEAFFGQGTRLTVV.